These 3 T cell receptor beta chains were all obtained from the same sample, sequenced in a study of T cell repertoires in cytomegalovirus infection (dated by TCRdb to the late 2010s). TCRdb records Illumina HiSeq 1500 as the sequencer. TCRdb cleaned the public reads at Q25 with fastp, built clones with MiXCR and kept in-frame beta chains. Here each entry gathers all rows of one CDR3 protein and keeps the most common genes and DNA. Recorded for this sample are under 850,000 distinct CDR3 sequences; approximately 34% of them occurred a single time. The ten largest clones take up around 2.8% of the sample. The sequenced sample consisted of PBMCs. Receptor source: a human donor in good health (CMV status not recorded). Some clones in this sample may be carry-over from other donors' samples.

The chain employs TRBV12-3 or TRBV12-4 and TRBJ2-3, with no clear D. V lost 2 bases, J lost 10 bases, and 10 bases lay in between. The CDR3 sequence is 12 residues long. For the CDR3, the DNA is TGTGCCAGCAGTTTAAACACGGAGTCGCAGTATTTT. Its protein product is CASSLNTESQYF.

This clonotype was seen more than once but under ten times. V and J are TRBV4-2 and TRBJ2-5; TRBD2 might be the D (6 bases). The CDR3 spans 16 residues. Trimming took off 1 base at V and 0 bases at J, with 12 bases between the two ends. Per the germline V gene, CDR1 is LGHNA and CDR2 is YNFKEQ. The DNA of the CDR3 is TGTGCCAGCAGCCAAGTTCCAGGAGGGTACCAAGAGACCCAGTACTTC. Its protein is CASSQVPGGYQETQYF.

The chain links TRBV5-5 to TRBJ1-5, with 8 positions matching TRBD1. With 4 bases clipped from V and 5 bases from J, the junction kept 5 bases outside the gene matches. The germline V gene has CDR1 SGHKS and CDR2 YYEKEE (reference sequence). The CDR3 extends over 14 amino acids. This chain's CDR3 is CASSQTGDHQPQHF. Written as DNA, the CDR3 is TGTGCCAGCAGCCAGACAGGGGACCATCAGCCCCAGCATTTT.